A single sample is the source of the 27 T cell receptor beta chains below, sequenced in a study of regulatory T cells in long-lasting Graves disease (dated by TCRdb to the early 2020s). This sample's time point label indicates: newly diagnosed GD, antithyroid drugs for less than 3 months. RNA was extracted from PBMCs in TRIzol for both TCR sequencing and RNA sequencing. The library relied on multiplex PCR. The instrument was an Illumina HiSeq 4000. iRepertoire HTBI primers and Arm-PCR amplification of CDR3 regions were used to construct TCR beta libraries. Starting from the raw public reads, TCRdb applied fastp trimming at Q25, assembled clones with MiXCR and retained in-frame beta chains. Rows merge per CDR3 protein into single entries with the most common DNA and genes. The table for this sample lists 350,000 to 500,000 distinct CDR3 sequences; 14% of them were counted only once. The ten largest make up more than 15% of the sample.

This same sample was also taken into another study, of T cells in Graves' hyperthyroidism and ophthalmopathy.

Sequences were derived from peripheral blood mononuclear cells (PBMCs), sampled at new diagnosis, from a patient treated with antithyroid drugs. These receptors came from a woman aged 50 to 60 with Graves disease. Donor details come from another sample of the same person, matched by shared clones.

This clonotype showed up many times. CDR3 sequence: CSVPRRGEEGEQYF. CDR3 bases: TGCAGTGTCCCCCGGAGGGGGGAGGAGGGCGAGCAGTACTTC. V usage is TRBV20-1 and J usage is TRBJ2-7; the D call may be TRBD1 or TRBD2 (6 bases each). The CDR3 has 14 residues. Trimming stripped 7 bases from V and 6 bases from J, with 22 bases between. Germline V gives CDR1 DFQATT, CDR2 SNEGSKA (reference sequence).

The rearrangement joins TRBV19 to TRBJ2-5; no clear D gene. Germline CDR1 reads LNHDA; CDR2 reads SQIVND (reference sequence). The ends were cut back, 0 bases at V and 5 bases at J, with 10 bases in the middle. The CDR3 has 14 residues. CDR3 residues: CASSIDHGRETQYF. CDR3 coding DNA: TGTGCCAGTAGTATAGATCACGGCAGGGAGACCCAGTACTTC.

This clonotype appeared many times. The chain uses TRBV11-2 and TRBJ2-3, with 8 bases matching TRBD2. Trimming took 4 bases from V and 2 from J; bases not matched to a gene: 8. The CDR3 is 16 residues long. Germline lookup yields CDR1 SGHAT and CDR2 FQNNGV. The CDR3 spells CASSYQTSGATDTQYF. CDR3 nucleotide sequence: TGTGCCAGCAGCTACCAAACTAGCGGAGCCACAGATACGCAGTATTTT.

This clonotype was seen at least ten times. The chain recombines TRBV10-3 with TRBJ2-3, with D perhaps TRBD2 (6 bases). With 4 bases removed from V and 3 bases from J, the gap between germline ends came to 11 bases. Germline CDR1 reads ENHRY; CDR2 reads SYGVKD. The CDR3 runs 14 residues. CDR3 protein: CAISVTGVTDTQYF. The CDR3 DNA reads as TGTGCCATCAGTGTTACGGGAGTTACAGATACGCAGTATTTT.

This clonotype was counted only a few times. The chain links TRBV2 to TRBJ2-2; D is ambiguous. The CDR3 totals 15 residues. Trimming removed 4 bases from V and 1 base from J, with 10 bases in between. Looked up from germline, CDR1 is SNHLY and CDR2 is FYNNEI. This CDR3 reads CASSGEQMNTGELFF. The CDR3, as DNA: TGTGCCAGCAGTGGCGAACAAATGAACACCGGGGAGCTGTTTTTT.

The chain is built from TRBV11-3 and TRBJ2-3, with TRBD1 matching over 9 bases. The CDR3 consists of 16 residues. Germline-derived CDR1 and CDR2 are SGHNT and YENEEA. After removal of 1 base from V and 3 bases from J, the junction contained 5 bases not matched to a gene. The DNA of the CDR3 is TGTGCCAGCAGCTTAGGACAACAGGGGGCAACAGATACGCAGTATTTT. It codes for CASSLGQQGATDTQYF.

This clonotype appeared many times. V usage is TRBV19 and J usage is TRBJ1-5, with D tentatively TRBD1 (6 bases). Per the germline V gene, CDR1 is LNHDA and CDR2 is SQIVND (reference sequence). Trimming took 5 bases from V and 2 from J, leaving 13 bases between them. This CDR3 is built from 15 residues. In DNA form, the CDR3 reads TGTGCCAGTAGTGAGGGGGTCCAAGGCAATCAGCCCCAGCATTTT. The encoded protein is CASSEGVQGNQPQHF.

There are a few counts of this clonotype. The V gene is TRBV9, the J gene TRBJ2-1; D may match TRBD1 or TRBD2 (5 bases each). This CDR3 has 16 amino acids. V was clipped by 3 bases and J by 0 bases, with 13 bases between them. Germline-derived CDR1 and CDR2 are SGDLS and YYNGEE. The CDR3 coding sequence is TGTGCCAGCAGCGCCCATGAGGGGTTCTCCTACAATGAGCAGTTCTTC. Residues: CASSAHEGFSYNEQFF.

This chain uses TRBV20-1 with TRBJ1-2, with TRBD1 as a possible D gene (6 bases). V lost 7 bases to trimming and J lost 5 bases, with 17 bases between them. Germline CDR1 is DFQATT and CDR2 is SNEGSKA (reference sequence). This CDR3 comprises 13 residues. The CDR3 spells CSVTGFERYGYTF. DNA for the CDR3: TGCAGTGTGACAGGCTTCGAGAGGTATGGCTACACCTTC.

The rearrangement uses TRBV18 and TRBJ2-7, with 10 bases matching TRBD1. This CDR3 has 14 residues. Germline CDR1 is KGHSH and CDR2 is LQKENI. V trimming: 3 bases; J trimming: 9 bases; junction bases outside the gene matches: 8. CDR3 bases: TGTGCCAGCTCACCGACCGGGACAGGGGCCGTGCAGTACTTC. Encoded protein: CASSPTGTGAVQYF.

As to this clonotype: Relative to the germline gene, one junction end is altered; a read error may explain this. The CDR3 coding sequence is TGTGCCAGCAGTCCCCGTGACAGGGGAAGGGAAGAGACCCAGCACTTC. Protein product: CASSPRDRGREETQHF. This sequence joins TRBV27 and TRBJ2-5, with 8 bases aligning to TRBD1. Looked up from germline, CDR1 is MNHEY and CDR2 is SMNVEV (reference sequence). CDR3 size: 16 residues.

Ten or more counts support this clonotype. The CDR3 DNA follows: TGTGCCAGCAGTTCCCGGTCTGCGGACGGCCCAGATACGCAGTATTTT. Translation gives CASSSRSADGPDTQYF. This rearrangement joins TRBV28 to TRBJ2-3; D is unresolved. CDR3 size: 16 residues. Trimming shortened V by 4 bases and J by 4 bases, and 18 bases separated the two germline ends. Per germline, CDR1 MDHEN and CDR2 SYDVKM.

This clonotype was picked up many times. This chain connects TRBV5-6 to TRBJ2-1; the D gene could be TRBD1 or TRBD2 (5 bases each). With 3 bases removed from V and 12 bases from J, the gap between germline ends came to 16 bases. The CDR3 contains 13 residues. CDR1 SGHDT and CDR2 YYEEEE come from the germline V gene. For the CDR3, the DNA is TGTGCCAGCAGCTGGGACCGCGAATGGGGGCAGTTCTTC. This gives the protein CASSWDREWGQFF.

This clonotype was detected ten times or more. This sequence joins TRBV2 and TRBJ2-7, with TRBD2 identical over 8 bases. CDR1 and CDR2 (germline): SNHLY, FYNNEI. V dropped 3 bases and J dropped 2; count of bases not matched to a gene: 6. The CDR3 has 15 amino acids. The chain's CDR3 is CASSDRSGRTYEQYF. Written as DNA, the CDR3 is TGTGCCAGCAGTGATAGGAGCGGGAGAACCTACGAGCAGTACTTC.

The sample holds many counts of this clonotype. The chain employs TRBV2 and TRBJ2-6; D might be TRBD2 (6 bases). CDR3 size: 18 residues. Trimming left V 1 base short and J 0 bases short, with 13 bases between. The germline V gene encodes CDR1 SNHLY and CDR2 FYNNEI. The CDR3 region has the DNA TGTGCCAGCAGTGAAGGGCGGGGAGTAAGCTCTGGGGCCAACGTCCTGACTTTC. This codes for CASSEGRGVSSGANVLTF.

Here the CDR3 reads CASSDSRRDGYTF. In nucleotides, the CDR3 is TGTGCCAGCAGTGACTCCAGGAGGGATGGCTACACCTTC. The V and J genes are TRBV6-4 and TRBJ1-2; D is uncertain. The CDR3 length is 13 residues. The germline CDR1 and CDR2 sequences are MRHNA and SNTAGT. V lost 0 bases and J 6 bases, leaving 8 bases between the germline ends.

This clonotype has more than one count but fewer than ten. The CDR3 nucleotides read TGTGCCAGCAGCTCATTCAGAGAAACTAACTATGGCTACACCTTC. It yields the protein CASSSFRETNYGYTF. The chain uses TRBV7-9 and TRBJ1-2; D is ambiguous. The CDR3 totals 15 residues. In germline, CDR1 is SEHNR, CDR2 FQNEAQ (reference sequence). The V end lost 4 bases, the J end lost 0 bases, and 12 bases lay between the germline ends.

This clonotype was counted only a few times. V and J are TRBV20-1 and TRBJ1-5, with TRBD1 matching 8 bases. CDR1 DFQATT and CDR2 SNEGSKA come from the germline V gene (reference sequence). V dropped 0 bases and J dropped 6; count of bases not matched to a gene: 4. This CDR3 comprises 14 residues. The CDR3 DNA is TGCAGTGCTAGAGATCCAGGGGGCGGTCAGCCCCAGCATTTT. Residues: CSARDPGGGQPQHF.

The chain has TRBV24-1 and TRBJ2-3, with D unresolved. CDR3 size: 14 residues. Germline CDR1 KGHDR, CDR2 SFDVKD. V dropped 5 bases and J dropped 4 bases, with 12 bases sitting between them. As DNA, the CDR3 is TGTGCCACCAGTGCAACCGGGTCCGCAGATACGCAGTATTTT. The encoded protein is CATSATGSADTQYF.

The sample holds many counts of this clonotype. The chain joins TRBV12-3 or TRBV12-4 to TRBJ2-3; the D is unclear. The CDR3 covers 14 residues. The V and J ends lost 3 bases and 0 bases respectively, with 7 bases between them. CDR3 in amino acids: CASSFRLSTDTQYF. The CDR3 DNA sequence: TGTGCCAGCAGTTTTCGACTTAGCACAGATACGCAGTATTTT.

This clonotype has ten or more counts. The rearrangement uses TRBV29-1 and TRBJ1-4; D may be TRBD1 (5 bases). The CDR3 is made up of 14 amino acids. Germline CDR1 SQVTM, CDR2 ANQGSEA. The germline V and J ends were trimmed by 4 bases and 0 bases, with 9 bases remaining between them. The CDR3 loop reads CSVARGATNEKLFF. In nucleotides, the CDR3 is TGCAGCGTTGCGAGGGGTGCAACTAATGAAAAACTGTTTTTT.

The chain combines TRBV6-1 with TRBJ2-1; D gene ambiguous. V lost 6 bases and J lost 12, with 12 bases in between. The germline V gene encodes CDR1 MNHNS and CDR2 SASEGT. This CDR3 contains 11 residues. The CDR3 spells CASSQQVAQFF. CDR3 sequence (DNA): TGTGCCAGCAGCCAGCAAGTAGCGCAGTTCTTC.

For the CDR3, the DNA is TGCGCCAGCAGCTTGATCCGGGGGGCTAGCACAGATACGCAGTATTTT. Its protein product is CASSLIRGASTDTQYF. This chain links TRBV5-1 with TRBJ2-3, with D possibly matching TRBD2 (7 bases). The CDR3 spans 16 residues. The germline V and J ends were trimmed by 1 base and 0 bases, with 12 bases remaining between them. From germline, CDR1 is SGHRS and CDR2 YFSETQ.

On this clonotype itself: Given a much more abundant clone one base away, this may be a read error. The CDR3 reads CASSLAVAGDTQYF. CDR3 DNA sequence: TGTGCCAGCAGCTTAGCGGTAGCGGGAGATACGCAGTATTTT. The chain links TRBV7-9 to TRBJ2-3; 7 positions agree with TRBD2. V was pared by 0 bases and J by 5 bases, with 2 bases of the junction left unmatched. From germline, CDR1 is SEHNR and CDR2 FQNEAQ (reference sequence). The CDR3 is 14 residues long.

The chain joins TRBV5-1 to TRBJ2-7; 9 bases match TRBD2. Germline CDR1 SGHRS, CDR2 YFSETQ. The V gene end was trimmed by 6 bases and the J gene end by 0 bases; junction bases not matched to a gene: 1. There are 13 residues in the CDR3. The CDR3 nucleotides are TGCGCCAGCACTAGCGGGAACTCCTACGAGCAGTACTTC. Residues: CASTSGNSYEQYF. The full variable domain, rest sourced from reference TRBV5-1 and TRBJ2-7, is KAGVTQTPRYLIKTRGQQVTLSCSPISGHRSVSWYQQTPGQGLQFLFEYFSETQRNKGNFPGRFSGRQFSNSRSEMNVSTLELGDSALYLCASTSGNSYEQYFGPGTRLTVT.

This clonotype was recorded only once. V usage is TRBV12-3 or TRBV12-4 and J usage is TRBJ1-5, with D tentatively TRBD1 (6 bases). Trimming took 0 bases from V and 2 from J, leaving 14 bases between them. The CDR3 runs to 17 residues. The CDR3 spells CASSLARYRARNQPQHF. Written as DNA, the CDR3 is TGTGCCAGCAGTTTAGCAAGGTACAGGGCGCGCAATCAGCCCCAGCATTTT.

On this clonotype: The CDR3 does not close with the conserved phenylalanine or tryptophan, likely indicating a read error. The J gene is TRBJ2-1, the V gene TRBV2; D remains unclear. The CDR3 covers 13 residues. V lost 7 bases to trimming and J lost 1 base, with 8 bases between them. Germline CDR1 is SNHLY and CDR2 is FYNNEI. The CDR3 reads CASKASSYNEQFL. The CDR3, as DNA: TGTGCCAGCAAGGCTAGTTCCTACAATGAGCAGTTCCTC.